One sample yielded the 32 T cell receptor beta chains listed below, sequenced in a study of cytomegalovirus exposure and HLA in healthy donors. This PCR relied on a set of 60 Vbeta primers and 13 Jbeta primers. The protocol was immunoSEQ multiplex PCR, while the TCRdb copy is restricted to in-frame clones and leaves out a portion. The data show about 160,000 clones, under 90% seen once. The specimen was PBMCs. The receptor set was obtained from a man aged 30 to 39 in good health and CMV-seronegative.

This sequence joins TRBV29-1 and TRBJ1-1; tentative D call: TRBD1 (5 bases). Trimming pared 6 bases from V and 2 bases from J, leaving 16 bases between. The CDR3 sequence is 14 residues long. Germline CDR1 and CDR2: SQVTM and ANQGSEA. The CDR3, as DNA: TGCAGCGTCGCCCCTGCGGGGGTAAACACTGAAGCTTTCTTT. Its translation: CSVAPAGVNTEAFF.

DNA for the CDR3: TGTGCCAGCAGTCCGGGACTAGCTGGGGAGACCCAGTACTTC. Amino acid sequence: CASSPGLAGETQYF. The rearrangement joins TRBV14 to TRBJ2-5; 9 nucleotides match TRBD2. CDR1 is SGHDN, CDR2 FVKESK, per germline. The CDR3 totals 14 residues. V shed 6 bases, J shed 5 bases, and the junction held 7 bases outside the gene matches.

The chain couples TRBV4-3 to TRBJ2-2, with D possibly matching TRBD1 (6 bases). In germline, CDR1 is LGHNA, CDR2 YSLEER. Trimming stripped 3 bases from V and 4 bases from J, with 15 bases between. This CDR3 is built from 16 residues. DNA of the CDR3: TGCGCCAGCAGCCACTCAGGAGACAGGCTCACCGGGGAGCTGTTTTTT. Residues: CASSHSGDRLTGELFF.

V and J are TRBV30 and TRBJ1-1; 9 positions match TRBD1. The CDR3 loop spans 17 amino acids. The J segment lost 7 bases and the V segment lost 4 bases, leaving 19 bases of the junction unmatched. In germline, CDR1 is GTSNPN, CDR2 SVGIG (reference sequence). The CDR3 here is CAWTITGTGPPTSEAFF. CDR3 DNA sequence: TGTGCCTGGACTATAACCGGGACAGGGCCCCCCACCAGTGAAGCTTTCTTT.

The chain joins TRBV9 to TRBJ2-2, with 10 bases identical to TRBD2. V dropped 4 bases and J dropped 4; count of bases not matched to a gene: 4. The CDR3 runs to 15 residues. CDR1 is SGDLS and CDR2 is YYNGEE in the germline V gene. CDR3 region: CASSPRLAGTGELFF. Here the CDR3 DNA reads TGTGCCAGCAGCCCCCGACTAGCGGGCACCGGGGAGCTGTTTTTT.

This chain links TRBV27 with TRBJ1-5; D unresolved. CDR3 length equals 13 residues. Germline loops: CDR1 MNHEY, CDR2 SMNVEV (reference sequence). V lost 5 bases, J lost 5 bases, and 10 bases lay in between. As DNA, the CDR3 is TGTGCCAGCAGTCCCCTCTATCATCAGCCCCAGCATTTT. It translates to CASSPLYHQPQHF.

This CDR3 reads CASRGGGLGGPYGYTF. CDR3 nucleotides: TGTGCCAGTAGGGGTGGCGGCCTCGGAGGGCCTTATGGCTACACCTTC. This chain links TRBV19 with TRBJ1-2; D is unresolved. Between the trimmed V and J ends, which lost 6 bases and 5 bases, there was a span of 22 bases. CDR1 and CDR2 (germline): LNHDA, SQIVND (reference sequence). This CDR3 region has 16 residues.

The V call is TRBV7-8, the J call TRBJ2-1, with D perhaps matching TRBD2 (5 bases). V shed 4 bases and J shed 4 bases, with 20 bases lying between them. Germline assignment: CDR1 SGHVS and CDR2 FQNEAQ. The length of the CDR3 is 17 residues. The chain's CDR3 is CASSSEYGGRRYNEQFF. The CDR3 nucleotides read TGTGCCAGCAGCTCCGAGTACGGAGGAAGAAGATACAATGAGCAGTTCTTC.

For the CDR3, the DNA is TGTGCCAGCAGCCACCAAGGGGCAGGTGCGACCCTAGGGTGGACCGGGGAGCTGTTTTTT. The encoded protein is CASSHQGAGATLGWTGELFF. The V and J genes are TRBV9 and TRBJ2-2; tentative D call: TRBD1 (5 bases). The V end lost 4 bases, the J end lost 5 bases, and 30 bases lay between the germline ends. Germline assignment: CDR1 SGDLS and CDR2 YYNGEE. CDR3 length: 20 amino acids.

V is TRBV5-4 and J is TRBJ1-1; 7 nucleotides line up with TRBD1. J was trimmed by 0 bases and V by 4 bases; bases with no gene match: 6. Germline loops: CDR1 SGHNT, CDR2 YYREEE (reference sequence). This CDR3 is 15 amino acids long. CDR3 bases: TGTGCCAGCAGCCCTCACGGACAGGTGAACACTGAAGCTTTCTTT. Protein product: CASSPHGQVNTEAFF.

This chain connects TRBV28 to TRBJ1-2; 8 nucleotides agree with TRBD1. V trimming: 1 base; J trimming: 8 bases; junction bases outside the gene matches: 9. The CDR3 spans 15 residues. Germline values: CDR1 MDHEN, CDR2 SYDVKM. The CDR3 bases are TGTGCCAGCAGTTTATCGGCACCGACAGGGGCCGGCTACACCTTC. Translation gives CASSLSAPTGAGYTF.

This clone turned up a few times. The V call is TRBV28, the J call TRBJ1-1, with D hard to call. V lost 5 bases to trimming and J lost 5 bases, with 12 bases between them. Germline V CDR1 and CDR2: MDHEN, SYDVKM. The CDR3 is made up of 13 amino acids. Here the CDR3 DNA reads TGTGCCAGCAGTGAGACATCAGGTACTGAAGCTTTCTTT. Translating it yields CASSETSGTEAFF.

The CDR3 sequence: CASSLRRVRGNQPQHF. CDR3 in DNA: TGTGCCAGCAGTTTAAGGCGGGTGAGGGGCAATCAGCCCCAGCATTTT. The chain combines TRBV28 with TRBJ1-5; no reliable D call. Trimming left V 2 bases short and J 2 bases short, with 13 bases between. Germline assignment: CDR1 MDHEN and CDR2 SYDVKM. This CDR3 has 16 amino acids.

The chain employs TRBV28 and TRBJ1-2, with TRBD1 matching 7 bases. Germline loops: CDR1 MDHEN, CDR2 SYDVKM. V lost 8 bases and J lost 6; bases outside the gene matches: 9. The CDR3 runs 13 residues. The CDR3 sequence: CASAPEGANGYTF. Written as DNA, the CDR3 is TGTGCCAGCGCCCCTGAGGGGGCGAATGGCTACACCTTC.

The V call is TRBV27, the J call TRBJ2-2, with 8 bases lining up with TRBD1. CDR1 and CDR2 from the germline V gene are MNHEY and SMNVEV (reference sequence). V shed 5 bases, J shed 0 bases, and the junction held 5 bases outside the gene matches. This CDR3 is built from 16 residues. This chain's CDR3 is CASSPDRGANTGELFF. DNA for the CDR3: TGTGCCAGCAGTCCAGACAGGGGCGCGAACACCGGGGAGCTGTTTTTT.

The genes are TRBV9 and TRBJ2-5; 9 bases map to TRBD1. CDR1 and CDR2 from the germline V gene are SGDLS and YYNGEE. The J segment lost 5 bases and the V segment lost 3 bases, leaving 8 bases of the junction unmatched. This CDR3 comprises 15 residues. The CDR3 nucleotides read TGTGCCAGCAGCGCCTCGGGTGGGACAGGGGAGACCCAGTACTTC. Amino acid sequence: CASSASGGTGETQYF.

The gene calls are TRBV7-3 and TRBJ2-1, with D perhaps matching TRBD1 (6 bases). This CDR3 has 16 residues. Trimming left V 4 bases short and J 5 bases short, with 18 bases between. Germline V CDR1 and CDR2: SGHTA, FQGTGA. The CDR3 loop is CASSSTGYGANNEQFF. In DNA, the CDR3 is TGTGCCAGCAGCTCCACAGGGTACGGGGCTAACAATGAGCAGTTCTTC. Full variable domain (outside the CDR3, taken from reference TRBV7-3 and TRBJ2-1): GAGVSQTPSNKVTEKGKYVELRCDPISGHTALYWYRQSLGQGPEFLIYFQGTGAADDSGLPNDRFFAVRPEGSVSTLKIQRTERGDSAVYLCASSSTGYGANNEQFFGPGTRLTVL.

This rearrangement joins TRBV7-6 to TRBJ2-7, with 8 nucleotides matching TRBD1. Trimming cost V 4 bases and J 4 bases; bases outside gene matches: 9. The CDR3 runs 15 residues. Looked up from germline, CDR1 is SGHVS and CDR2 is FNYEAQ. The CDR3 spells CASSSGQGGKYEQYF. For the CDR3, the DNA is TGTGCCAGCAGCTCAGGACAGGGAGGCAAATACGAGCAGTACTTC.

This rearrangement joins TRBV19 to TRBJ2-7, with D hard to call. This CDR3 is built from 14 residues. Germline V gene lookup returns CDR1 LNHDA and CDR2 SQIVND (reference sequence). V lost 0 bases, J lost 3 bases, and 9 bases lay in between. CDR3 DNA: TGTGCCAGTAGTATAGAACACAGCTACTACGAGCAGTACTTC. This encodes CASSIEHSYYEQYF. Complete variable domain (other parts from reference TRBV19 and TRBJ2-7): DGGITQSPKYLFRKEGQNVTLSCEQNLNHDAMYWYRQDPGQGLRLIYYSQIVNDFQKGDIAEGYSVSREKKESFPLTVTSAQKNPTAFYLCASSIEHSYYEQYFGPGTRLTVT.

This clone was seen only once. This chain links TRBV28 with TRBJ2-4; no definite D call. Germline V gives CDR1 MDHEN, CDR2 SYDVKM. Trimming pared 5 bases from V and 0 bases from J, leaving 14 bases between. The CDR3 extends over 16 amino acids. CDR3: CASSPPLRLAKNIQYF. CDR3 sequence (DNA): TGTGCCAGCAGTCCCCCGCTGAGGCTAGCCAAAAACATTCAGTACTTC.

The rearrangement joins TRBV4-1 to TRBJ2-5, with TRBD1 identical over 7 bases. The CDR3 totals 15 residues. J gave up 5 bases and V 1 base, and 7 bases lay outside the gene matches. The V gene's germline CDR1 is MGHRA and CDR2 YSYEKL. The CDR3 bases are TGCGCCAGCAGCCAAGCTGAAACAGGGGACGAGACCCAGTACTTC. Its translation: CASSQAETGDETQYF.

This chain joins TRBV27 and TRBJ1-2; 12 nucleotides line up with TRBD1. The J segment lost 7 bases and the V segment lost 3 bases, leaving 12 bases of the junction unmatched. The CDR3 loop spans 17 amino acids. Germline V lookup: CDR1 MNHEY, CDR2 SMNVEV (reference sequence). The CDR3 region is CASSLGTGGSTIGGYTF. Here the CDR3 DNA reads TGTGCCAGCAGTTTGGGGACAGGGGGCTCGACGATCGGTGGCTACACCTTC.

The chain combines TRBV28 with TRBJ2-1; possibly TRBD1 for D (5 bases). Germline V gene lookup returns CDR1 MDHEN and CDR2 SYDVKM. The CDR3 is 14 residues long. V lost 9 bases and J 6 bases, leaving 18 bases between the germline ends. The CDR3 nucleotides are TGTGCCAGTTGGACACCTCTCCCACTCAATGAGCAGTTCTTC. This gives the protein CASWTPLPLNEQFF.

The J gene is TRBJ2-3, the V gene TRBV6-6; possibly TRBD2 for D (5 bases). The V end was cut by 4 bases, the J end by 2 bases, with 10 bases between. Per germline, CDR1 MNHNY and CDR2 SVGAGI (reference sequence). The CDR3 sequence is 14 residues long. In DNA, the CDR3 is TGTGCCAGCAGTTTCGGGGAATACACAGATACGCAGTATTTT. It translates to CASSFGEYTDTQYF.

The chain is built from TRBV5-4 and TRBJ1-4; no clear D. Trimming shortened V by 4 bases and J by 0 bases, and 7 bases separated the two germline ends. There are 14 residues in the CDR3. Looked up from germline, CDR1 is SGHNT and CDR2 is YYREEE (reference sequence). The chain's CDR3 is CASSPGATNEKLFF. In DNA form, the CDR3 reads TGTGCCAGCAGCCCCGGTGCAACTAATGAAAAACTGTTTTTT.

The gene calls are TRBV9 and TRBJ2-2; 12 nucleotides align to TRBD2. The CDR3 runs to 17 residues. Germline assignment: CDR1 SGDLS and CDR2 YYNGEE. V trimming: 2 bases; J trimming: 6 bases; junction bases outside the gene matches: 8. CDR3 loop: CASSVRLAGEVSGELFF. CDR3 nucleotides: TGTGCCAGCAGCGTTAGACTAGCGGGAGAGGTTTCCGGGGAGCTGTTTTTT.

The chain has TRBV5-6 and TRBJ1-2; 8 nucleotides match TRBD1. CDR1 and CDR2 from the germline V gene are SGHDT and YYEEEE. The CDR3 length is 15 residues. V gave up 0 bases and J gave up 4 bases; unmatched junction bases: 5. This CDR3 is CASSLGTGTVYGYTF. In nucleotides, the CDR3 is TGTGCCAGCAGCTTGGGGACAGGGACTGTCTATGGCTACACCTTC.

The rearrangement uses TRBV4-1 and TRBJ2-7, with no clear D. V shed 1 base and J shed 6 bases, with 4 bases lying between them. The germline CDR1 and CDR2 sequences are MGHRA and YSYEKL. The CDR3 length is 11 residues. The CDR3 DNA sequence: TGCGCCAGCAGCCAAGGGCTCGAGCAGTACTTC. Amino acid sequence: CASSQGLEQYF.

This rearrangement joins TRBV30 to TRBJ2-7, with D possibly being TRBD1 (6 bases). V was cut by 3 bases and J by 2 bases, with 17 bases left in between. The CDR3 runs to 15 residues. Germline CDR1 is GTSNPN and CDR2 is SVGIG (reference sequence). This CDR3 is CAWRTPLGGTYEQYF. CDR3 DNA sequence: TGTGCCTGGAGGACACCGCTAGGGGGAACCTACGAGCAGTACTTC.

The V and J genes are TRBV4-2 and TRBJ2-7; D gene uncertain. Looked up from germline, CDR1 is LGHNA and CDR2 is YNFKEQ. V was cut by 5 bases and J by 6 bases, with 14 bases left in between. This CDR3 comprises 13 residues. CDR3 amino acids: CASSSRPLVEQYF. As DNA, the CDR3 is TGTGCCAGCAGCTCCCGCCCCCTAGTCGAGCAGTACTTC.

In nucleotides, the CDR3 is TGCGCCAGCAGCCAGGATCCGGGACAGGGAAATCAGCCCCAGCATTTT. This sequence encodes CASSQDPGQGNQPQHF. This chain connects TRBV4-1 to TRBJ1-5, with TRBD1 matching 9 bases. Trimming took 3 bases from V and 4 from J; bases not matched to a gene: 7. The CDR3 is made up of 16 amino acids. The germline V gene has CDR1 MGHRA and CDR2 YSYEKL.

This chain uses TRBV7-9 with TRBJ2-1, with 8 bases that match TRBD1. The CDR3 runs 18 residues. V gave up 5 bases and J gave up 5 bases; unmatched junction bases: 17. Germline-derived CDR1 and CDR2 are SEHNR and FQNEAQ (reference sequence). CDR3 nucleotide sequence: TGTGCCAGCAGCCTTAGTGAGGCGTTCAGGGGGCGCCACAATGAGCAGTTCTTC. Translated: CASSLSEAFRGRHNEQFF. Together with reference TRBV7-9 and TRBJ2-1, the CDR3 gives the full variable domain: DTGVSQNPRHKITKRGQNVTFRCDPISEHNRLYWYRQTLGQGPEFLTYFQNEAQLEKSRLLSDRFSAERPKGSFSTLEIQRTEQGDSAMYLCASSLSEAFRGRHNEQFFGPGTRLTVL.